The 4 T cell receptor beta chains presented below share a single source sample, sequenced in a study of beta chain features in type 1 diabetes. Notes on the study in general: Within each of all four CD4+ subsets, Type 1 diabetes patients had TCRB CDR3s that were moderately but significantly shorter.

Sequencing targeted expressed TCRB transcripts, as all isolated RNA had been reverse transcribed. Some clones are missing from TCRdb's copy, which holds only in-frame ones; the method was immunoSEQ multiplex PCR. The sample includes around 690,000 clones, approximately 13% seen only once; the top ten take more than 0.095%. For these TCRs, the target antigens are not known. Source material: naive CD4+ T cells from blood. The receptors here all came from a man aged 25-45 years with type 1 diabetes.

This clone has a handful of counts. The chain links TRBV30 to TRBJ1-5; D possibly corresponds to TRBD1 (6 bases). In germline, CDR1 is GTSNPN, CDR2 SVGIG (reference sequence). The CDR3 extends over 17 amino acids. V was trimmed by 2 bases and J by 0 bases, leaving 17 bases between them. The CDR3, as DNA: TGTGCCTGGAGTAGATCCCAGGGGAGACTTAGCAATCAGCCCCAGCATTTT. This codes for CAWSRSQGRLSNQPQHF.

This clone has more than one count but fewer than ten. The V and J genes are TRBV9 and TRBJ1-2; 10 positions match TRBD1. Germline V CDR1 and CDR2: SGDLS, YYNGEE. This CDR3 region has 17 residues. The trim removed 7 bases at V and 5 bases at J, leaving 17 bases unmatched. Here the CDR3 DNA reads TGTGCCAGCTCCTTAGCCCAACCGGGACAGGGGCTTTATGGCTACACCTTC. Encoded protein: CASSLAQPGQGLYGYTF.

The genes are TRBV4-3 and TRBJ2-3; 7 nucleotides match TRBD1. The length of the CDR3 is 16 residues. V dropped 4 bases and J dropped 0; count of bases not matched to a gene: 7. Germline loops: CDR1 LGHNA, CDR2 YSLEER. The CDR3, as DNA: TGCGCCAGCAGCCGACAGGGAACTCCTAGCACAGATACGCAGTATTTT. Translated: CASSRQGTPSTDTQYF.

Only a few counts were recorded for this clone. This sequence joins TRBV25-1 and TRBJ2-3, with D possibly matching TRBD2 (6 bases). Trimming pared 2 bases from V and 2 bases from J, leaving 20 bases between. The CDR3 is 18 residues long. Germline values: CDR1 MGHDK, CDR2 SYGVNS. CDR3 loop: CASSEPLGGAGNTDTQYF. CDR3 nucleotide sequence: TGTGCCAGCAGTGAACCGCTCGGGGGAGCCGGGAACACAGATACGCAGTATTTT.